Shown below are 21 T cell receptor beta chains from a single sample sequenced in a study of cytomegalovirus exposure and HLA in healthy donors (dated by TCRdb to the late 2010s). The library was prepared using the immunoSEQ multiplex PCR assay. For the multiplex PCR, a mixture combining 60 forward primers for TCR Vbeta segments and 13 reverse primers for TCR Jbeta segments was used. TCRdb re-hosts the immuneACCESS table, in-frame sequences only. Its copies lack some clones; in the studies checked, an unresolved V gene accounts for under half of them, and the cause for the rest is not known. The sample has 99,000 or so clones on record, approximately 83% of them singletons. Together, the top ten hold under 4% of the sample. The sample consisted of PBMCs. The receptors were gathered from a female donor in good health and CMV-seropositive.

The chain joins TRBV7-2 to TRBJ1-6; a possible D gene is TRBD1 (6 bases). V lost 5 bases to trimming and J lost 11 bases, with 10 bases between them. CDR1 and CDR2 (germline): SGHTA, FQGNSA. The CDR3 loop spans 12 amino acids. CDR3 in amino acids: CASSPTGPPLHF. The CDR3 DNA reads TGTGCCAGCAGCCCTACAGGGCCACCCCTCCACTTT.

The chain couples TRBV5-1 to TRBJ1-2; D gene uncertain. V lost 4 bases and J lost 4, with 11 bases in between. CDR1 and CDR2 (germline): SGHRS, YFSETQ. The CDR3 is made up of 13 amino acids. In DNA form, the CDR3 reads TGCGCCAGCAGCCAGACAAGTCCCTATGGCTACACCTTC. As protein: CASSQTSPYGYTF.

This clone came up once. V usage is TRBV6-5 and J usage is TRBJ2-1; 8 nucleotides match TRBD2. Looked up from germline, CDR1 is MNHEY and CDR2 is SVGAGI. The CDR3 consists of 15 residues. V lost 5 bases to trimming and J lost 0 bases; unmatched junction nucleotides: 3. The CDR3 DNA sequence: TGTGCCAGCAGTAGCGGGAGCCGCTCCTACAATGAGCAGTTCTTC. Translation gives CASSSGSRSYNEQFF.

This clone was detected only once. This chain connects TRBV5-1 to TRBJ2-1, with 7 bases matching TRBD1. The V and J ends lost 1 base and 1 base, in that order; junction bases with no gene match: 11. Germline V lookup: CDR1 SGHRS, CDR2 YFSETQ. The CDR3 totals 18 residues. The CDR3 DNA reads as TGCGCCAGCAGCTTGCCCGCTCGCCAGGGGGTATCCTACAATGAGCAGTTCTTC. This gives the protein CASSLPARQGVSYNEQFF. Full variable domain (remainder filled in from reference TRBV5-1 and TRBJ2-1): KAGVTQTPRYLIKTRGQQVTLSCSPISGHRSVSWYQQTPGQGLQFLFEYFSETQRNKGNFPGRFSGRQFSNSRSEMNVSTLELGDSALYLCASSLPARQGVSYNEQFFGPGTRLTVL.

The CDR3 is CASTIQGVNTEAFF. CDR3 DNA: TGTGCCAGCACCATACAGGGGGTGAACACTGAAGCTTTCTTT. The gene calls are TRBV2 and TRBJ1-1, with TRBD1 matching over 8 bases. The CDR3 has 14 residues. Germline trimming cut 7 bases from V and 0 bases from J; bases unmatched to any gene: 4. The germline CDR1 and CDR2 sequences are SNHLY and FYNNEI.

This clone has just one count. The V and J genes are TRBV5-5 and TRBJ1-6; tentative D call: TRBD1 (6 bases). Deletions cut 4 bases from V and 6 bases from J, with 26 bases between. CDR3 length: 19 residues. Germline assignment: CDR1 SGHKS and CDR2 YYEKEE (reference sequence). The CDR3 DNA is TGTGCCAGCAGCCGCCGGGACATCGGTGCGGGGGATGGTAATTCACCCCTCCACTTT. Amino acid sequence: CASSRRDIGAGDGNSPLHF.

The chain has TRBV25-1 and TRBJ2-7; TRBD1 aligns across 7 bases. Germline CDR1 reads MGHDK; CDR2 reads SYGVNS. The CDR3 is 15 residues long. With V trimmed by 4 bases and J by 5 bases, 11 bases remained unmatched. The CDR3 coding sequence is TGTGCCAGCAGTGCTCAGGACAGGCAAACAAACGAGCAGTACTTC. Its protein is CASSAQDRQTNEQYF.

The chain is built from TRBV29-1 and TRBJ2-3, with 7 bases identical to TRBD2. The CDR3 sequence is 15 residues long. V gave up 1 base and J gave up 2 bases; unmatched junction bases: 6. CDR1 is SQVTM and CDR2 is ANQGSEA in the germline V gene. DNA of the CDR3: TGCAGCGTTGAAGGATCGAGCGGGAACACAGATACGCAGTATTTT. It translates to CSVEGSSGNTDTQYF.

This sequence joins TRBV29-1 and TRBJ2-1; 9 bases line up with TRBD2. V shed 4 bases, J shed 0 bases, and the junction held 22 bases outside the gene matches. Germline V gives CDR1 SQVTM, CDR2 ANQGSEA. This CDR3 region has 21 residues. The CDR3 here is CSVVAGTFSGGRKGSYNEQFF. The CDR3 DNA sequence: TGCAGCGTTGTCGCAGGGACGTTTAGCGGGGGAAGAAAAGGCTCCTACAATGAGCAGTTCTTC.

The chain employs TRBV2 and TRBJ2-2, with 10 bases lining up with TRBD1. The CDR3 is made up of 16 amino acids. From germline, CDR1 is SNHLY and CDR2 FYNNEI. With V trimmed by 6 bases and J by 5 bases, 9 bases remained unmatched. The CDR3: CASSLGTGDLTGELFF. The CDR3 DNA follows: TGTGCCAGCAGCCTCGGGACAGGGGACCTAACCGGGGAGCTGTTTTTT.

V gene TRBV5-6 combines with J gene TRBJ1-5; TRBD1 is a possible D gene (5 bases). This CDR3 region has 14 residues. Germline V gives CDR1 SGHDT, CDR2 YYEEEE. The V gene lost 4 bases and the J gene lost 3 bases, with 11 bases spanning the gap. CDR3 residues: CASSNGGTNQPQHF. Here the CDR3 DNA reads TGTGCCAGCAGCAACGGGGGGACCAATCAGCCCCAGCATTTT.

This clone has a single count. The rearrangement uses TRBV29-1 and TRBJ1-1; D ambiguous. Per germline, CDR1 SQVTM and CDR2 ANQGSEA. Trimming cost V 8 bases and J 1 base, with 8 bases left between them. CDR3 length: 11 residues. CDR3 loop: CSPTRNTEAFF. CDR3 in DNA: TGCAGCCCCACGAGGAACACTGAAGCTTTCTTT.

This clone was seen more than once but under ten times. The CDR3 coding sequence is TGTGCCAGCAGTTTATCGGGGACAGTCAGTTGTGAGCAGTACTTC. This gives the protein CASSLSGTVSCEQYF. The rearrangement links TRBV27 to TRBJ2-7; 7 nucleotides align to TRBD1. V was pared by 0 bases and J by 7 bases, with 9 bases of the junction left unmatched. CDR3 length: 15 residues. The germline V gene encodes CDR1 MNHEY and CDR2 SMNVEV (reference sequence).

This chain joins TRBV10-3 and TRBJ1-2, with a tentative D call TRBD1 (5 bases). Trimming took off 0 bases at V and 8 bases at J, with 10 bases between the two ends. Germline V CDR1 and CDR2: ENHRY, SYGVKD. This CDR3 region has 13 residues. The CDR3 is CAISESGEGGYTF. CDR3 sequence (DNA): TGTGCCATCAGTGAGTCAGGGGAGGGAGGCTACACCTTC.

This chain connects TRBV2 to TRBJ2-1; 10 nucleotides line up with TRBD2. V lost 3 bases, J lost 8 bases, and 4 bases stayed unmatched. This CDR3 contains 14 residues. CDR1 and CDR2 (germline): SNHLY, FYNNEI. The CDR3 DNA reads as TGTGCCAGCAGTGAGGGGACTAGCGCCCATGAGCAGTTCTTC. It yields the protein CASSEGTSAHEQFF.

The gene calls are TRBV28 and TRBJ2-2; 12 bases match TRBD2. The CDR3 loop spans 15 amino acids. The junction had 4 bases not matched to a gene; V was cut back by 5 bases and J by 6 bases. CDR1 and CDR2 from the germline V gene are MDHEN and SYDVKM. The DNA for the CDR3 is TGTGCCAGCAGTAGACTAGCGGGAGTTTCCGGGGAGCTGTTTTTT. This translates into CASSRLAGVSGELFF.

This chain's CDR3 is CASSLYGTRIEGPQHF. The CDR3 nucleotides read TGTGCCAGCAGCTTGTACGGGACACGGATTGAGGGGCCCCAGCATTTT. The gene calls are TRBV5-6 and TRBJ1-5; D is perhaps TRBD1 (6 bases). The CDR3 has 16 amino acids. Trimming removed 1 base at V and 9 bases at J, with 20 bases between. The germline V gene has CDR1 SGHDT and CDR2 YYEEEE.

CDR3 nucleotides: TGCAGCGTTGAACTCGGGATCCAAGAGACCCAGTACTTC. Translated, it gives CSVELGIQETQYF. The rearrangement links TRBV29-1 to TRBJ2-5, with D maybe TRBD2 (5 bases). In germline, CDR1 is SQVTM, CDR2 ANQGSEA. The CDR3 extends over 13 amino acids. The V end lost 2 bases, the J end lost 1 base, and 8 bases lay between the germline ends.

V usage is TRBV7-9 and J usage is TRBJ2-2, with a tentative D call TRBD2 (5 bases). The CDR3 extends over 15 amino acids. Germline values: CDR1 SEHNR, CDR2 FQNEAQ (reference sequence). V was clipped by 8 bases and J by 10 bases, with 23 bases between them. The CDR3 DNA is TGTGCCAGCGCTTGGTCGGACTCATACTTGGAGGAGCTGTTTTTT. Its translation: CASAWSDSYLEELFF.

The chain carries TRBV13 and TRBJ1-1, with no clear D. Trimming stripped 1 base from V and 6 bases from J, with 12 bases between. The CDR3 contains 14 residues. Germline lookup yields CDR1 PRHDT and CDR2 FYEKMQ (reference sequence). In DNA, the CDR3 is TGTGCCAGCAGCTTAGCTCCGAGAGAAGCTGAAGCTTTCTTT. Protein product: CASSLAPREAEAFF. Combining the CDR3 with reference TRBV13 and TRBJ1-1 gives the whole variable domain AAGVIQSPRHLIKEKRETATLKCYPIPRHDTVYWYQQGPGQDPQFLISFYEKMQSDKGSIPDRFSAQQFSDYHSELNMSSLELGDSALYFCASSLAPREAEAFFGQGTRLTVV.

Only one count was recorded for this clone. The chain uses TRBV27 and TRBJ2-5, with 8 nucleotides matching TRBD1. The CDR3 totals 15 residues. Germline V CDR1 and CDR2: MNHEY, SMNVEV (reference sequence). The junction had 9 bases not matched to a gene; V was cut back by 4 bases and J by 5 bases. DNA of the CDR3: TGTGCCAGCAGTTCGTACAGGGGGACCAAGGAGACCCAGTACTTC. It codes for CASSSYRGTKETQYF.